The sequence of this T cell receptor (beta chain) was determined in a study of blood T cells in healthy people across ages. Sample-barcoded 5' priming and a J-beta primer mix drove a second PCR of roughly 6 to 12 cycles. Each of the samples gave a minimum of 2.5 million paired-end reads that contained CDR3. MiXCR, applied by TCRdb to the 5' RACE reads, yields one record per CDR3 protein. The sample comprises over 500,000 distinct CDR3 sequences, roughly half of which are singletons, and around an eighth rests with the top ten. General study results and limits: Comparison with aged donors showed that long-lived donors had more naive CD4+ cells and higher diversity. The authors considered diversity estimates from one million T cells to be underestimates. Researchers report that TCR beta diversity correlated strongly with naive T cell percentage.

Concerning this clonotype itself: Its specificity is unknown. The junction departs from germline at one end; a sequencing error may be responsible.

This CDR3 is 11 amino acids long. Germline lookup yields CDR1 MGHDK and CDR2 SYGVNS. The TCR was taken from an elderly woman in good health. Sequencing was performed on blood. This rearrangement joins TRBV25-1 to TRBJ2-1; TRBD1 is a possible D gene (6 bases). The CDR3 spells CASSRGWERFF. CDR3 DNA: TGTGCCAGCAGCAGGGGTTGGGAGCGGTTCTTC.